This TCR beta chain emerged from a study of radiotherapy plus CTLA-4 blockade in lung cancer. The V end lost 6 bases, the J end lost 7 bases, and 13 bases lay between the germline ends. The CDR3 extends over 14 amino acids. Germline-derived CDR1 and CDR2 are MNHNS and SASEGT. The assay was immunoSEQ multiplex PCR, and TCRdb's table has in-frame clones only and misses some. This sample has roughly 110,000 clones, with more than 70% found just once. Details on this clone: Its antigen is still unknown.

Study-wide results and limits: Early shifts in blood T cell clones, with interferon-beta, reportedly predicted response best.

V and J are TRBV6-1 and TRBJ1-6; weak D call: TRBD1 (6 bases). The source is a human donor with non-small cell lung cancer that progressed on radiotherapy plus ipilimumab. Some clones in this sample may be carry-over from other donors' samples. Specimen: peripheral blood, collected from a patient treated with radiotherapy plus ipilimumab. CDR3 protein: CASRKTGRNSPLHF. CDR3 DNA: TGTGCCAGCAGAAAGACAGGTCGGAATTCACCCCTCCACTTT.